This record covers a single T cell receptor beta chain. Antigen: not known. Generated by immunoSEQ multiplex PCR, the TCRdb table keeps only in-frame clones and is missing some. Seen here are fewer than 110,000 clones, approximately 84% observed once, and the top ten hold approximately 15%. The sample originates from a study of T cell responses to AZD1222 COVID-19 vaccine. Findings and limits, study-wide: Spike-specific TCRs gained breadth and depth after people received two AZD1222 doses. Baseline serology detected seropositivity in only five or six AZD1222 recipients. Regions 160-218 and 743-854 dominated among vaccine-associated CD4 TCRs spanning spike.

Unmatched junction bases numbered 10, after V lost 9 bases and J lost 6 bases. CDR1 LGHDT and CDR2 YNNKEL come from the germline V gene (reference sequence). The CDR3 spans 14 residues. Sequenced here: peripheral blood, sampled on day 0 of AZD1222 vaccination. The gene calls are TRBV3-1 (or the pseudogene TRBV3-2) and TRBJ2-1; 8 positions match TRBD2. The TCR sequence derives from an adult in good health. The CDR3 is CASSGTRGSNEQFF. CDR3 nucleotides: TGTGCCAGTTCCGGGACTAGAGGCTCCAATGAGCAGTTCTTC.